Shown below are 20 T cell receptor beta chains from a single sample sequenced in a study of T-cell reconstitution after alpha-beta-depleted transplantation in children. The TCRbeta library incorporated unique molecular identifiers. TCRdb reprocessed the PCR reads with MiXCR, giving one entry per CDR3 protein. The sample has roughly 500,000 distinct CDR3 sequences; 30% to 35% are singletons. The sequences come from PBMCs from the stem cell graft donor, collected from the stem cell graft. These receptors came from a human donor who donated a stem cell graft to a child with aplastic anemia.

This chain connects TRBV11-3 to TRBJ1-2; TRBD1 is a possible D gene (6 bases). The CDR3 extends over 12 amino acids. Germline CDR1 and CDR2: SGHNT and YENEEA. Trimming took 7 bases from V and 4 from J, leaving 10 bases between them. As DNA, the CDR3 is TGTGCCAGCATAGGGGGACTCTATGGCTACACCTTC. Its translation: CASIGGLYGYTF.

This chain joins TRBV5-4 and TRBJ1-2; unclear D gene. The CDR3 totals 12 residues. Trimming removed 0 bases at V and 8 bases at J, with 8 bases between. Germline CDR1 SGHNT, CDR2 YYREEE (reference sequence). As DNA, the CDR3 is TGTGCCAGCAGCTTGGGGACGGAGGGCTACACCTTC. Amino acids: CASSLGTEGYTF. The full variable domain, its missing parts supplied by reference TRBV5-4 and TRBJ1-2, is ETGVTQSPTHLIKTRGQQVTLRCSSQSGHNTVSWYQQALGQGPQFIFQYYREEENGRGNFPPRFSGLQFPNYSSELNVNALELDDSALYLCASSLGTEGYTFGSGTRLTVV.

This chain connects TRBV7-2 to TRBJ1-2; 7 bases are shared with TRBD1. Germline CDR1 and CDR2: SGHTA and FQGNSA. The CDR3 runs to 12 residues. V was clipped by 6 bases and J by 6 bases; unmatched bases: 4. The CDR3 DNA reads as TGTGCCAGCAGGGGACAGTGGCATGGCTACACCTTC. It yields the protein CASRGQWHGYTF.

The gene calls are TRBV29-1 and TRBJ1-2; no clear D. Trimming removed 7 bases from V and 2 bases from J, with 11 bases in between. Germline loops: CDR1 SQVTM, CDR2 ANQGSEA. The CDR3 contains 12 residues. This chain's CDR3 is CSGRQANYGYTF. Written as DNA, the CDR3 is TGCAGCGGGCGGCAGGCAAACTATGGCTACACCTTC.

The J gene is TRBJ2-7, the V gene TRBV6-1; the match to TRBD1 covers 9 bases. V trimming: 5 bases; J trimming: 4 bases; junction bases outside the gene matches: 9. From germline, CDR1 is MNHNS and CDR2 SASEGT. There are 15 residues in the CDR3. DNA for the CDR3: TGTGCCAGCAGTACCCCCGGGACAGGGAGGTACGAGCAGTACTTC. Translating gives CASSTPGTGRYEQYF.

The chain has TRBV18 and TRBJ1-1, with 8 bases fitting TRBD1. CDR3 length: 13 amino acids. The trim removed 3 bases at V and 7 bases at J, leaving 4 bases unmatched. Germline lookup yields CDR1 KGHSH and CDR2 LQKENI. CDR3 sequence: CASSPGTGGEAFF. CDR3 DNA sequence: TGTGCCAGCTCACCGGGGACAGGAGGTGAAGCTTTCTTT.

The chain recombines TRBV6-2 or TRBV6-3 with TRBJ2-7; possible D gene TRBD2, 6 bases. This CDR3 contains 15 residues. Between the trimmed V and J ends, which lost 4 bases and 1 base, there was a span of 14 bases. Germline V gene lookup returns CDR1 MNHEY and CDR2 SVGEGT. CDR3 DNA sequence: TGTGCCAGCAGTTCCATAGCGGCCCTATCCTACGAGCAGTACTTC. Translating it yields CASSSIAALSYEQYF.

Many counts were recorded for this clonotype. V gene TRBV28 combines with J gene TRBJ2-1; TRBD1 or TRBD2 may be the D gene (5 bases each). V dropped 6 bases and J dropped 2 bases, with 17 bases sitting between them. The CDR3 has 16 amino acids. In germline, CDR1 is MDHEN, CDR2 SYDVKM. The DNA of the CDR3 is TGTGCCAGCAGAAGACCAGGGACGGATGCCTACAATGAGCAGTTCTTC. Its protein product is CASRRPGTDAYNEQFF. The whole variable domain, remainder taken from reference TRBV28 and TRBJ2-1, is DVKVTQSSRYLVKRTGEKVFLECVQDMDHENMFWYRQDPGLGLRLIYFSYDVKMKEKGDIPEGYSVSREKKERFSLILESASTNQTSMYLCASRRPGTDAYNEQFFGPGTRLTVL.

This clonotype came up a few times. The chain carries TRBV7-8 and TRBJ2-1; TRBD2 agrees at 12 bases. The germline V gene has CDR1 SGHVS and CDR2 FQNEAQ. The V and J ends lost 4 bases and 3 bases, in that order; junction bases with no gene match: 7. The CDR3 is 17 amino acids. The DNA for the CDR3 is TGTGCCAGCAGCTCTCAAGAGGGACTAGCGGGCTACAATGAGCAGTTCTTC. It is translated as CASSSQEGLAGYNEQFF.

The rearrangement uses TRBV29-1 and TRBJ2-1, with 12 nucleotides matching TRBD2. V was clipped by 4 bases and J by 10 bases; unmatched bases: 14. Germline CDR1 is SQVTM and CDR2 is ANQGSEA. The CDR3 spans 16 residues. CDR3 protein: CSVGGLAGGRSEEQFF. The CDR3 region has the DNA TGCAGCGTTGGTGGGCTAGCGGGAGGGCGATCGGAGGAGCAGTTCTTC.

The V gene is TRBV20-1, the J gene TRBJ2-1, with 8 bases aligning to TRBD1. The CDR3 loop spans 12 amino acids. Trimming removed 7 bases from V and 7 bases from J; junction bases left unmatched: 6. Germline CDR1 reads DFQATT; CDR2 reads SNEGSKA (reference sequence). CDR3 protein: CSVPGQVNEQFF. The CDR3 DNA reads TGCAGTGTCCCGGGACAGGTGAATGAGCAGTTCTTC.

The rearrangement links TRBV20-1 to TRBJ1-3; TRBD1 might be the D (6 bases). CDR3 length equals 17 residues. V lost 4 bases and J lost 3, with 22 bases in between. The germline V gene has CDR1 DFQATT and CDR2 SNEGSKA (reference sequence). The CDR3 sequence is CSAKIPHRVVGGNTIYF. The CDR3 DNA reads TGCAGTGCTAAAATACCTCACAGGGTGGTAGGTGGAAACACCATATATTTT.

This clonotype was observed many times. The gene calls are TRBV30 and TRBJ2-3; D gene uncertain. This CDR3 has 15 residues. Germline V gene data show CDR1 as GTSNPN and CDR2 as SVGIG (reference sequence). Trimming stripped 2 bases from V and 4 bases from J, with 16 bases between. CDR3 DNA sequence: TGTGCCTGGAGTTTTACCGGCGCCGGTCCAGATACGCAGTATTTT. This gives the protein CAWSFTGAGPDTQYF.

The rearrangement links TRBV6-2 or TRBV6-3 to TRBJ2-7; maybe TRBD2 (6 bases). Per the germline V gene, CDR1 is MNHEY and CDR2 is SVGEGT. Trimming stripped 2 bases from V and 1 base from J, with 12 bases between. This CDR3 is built from 15 residues. The CDR3 spells CASSYVAGPSYEQYF. The CDR3 DNA reads TGTGCCAGCAGTTACGTGGCGGGACCGTCCTACGAGCAGTACTTC.

The chain's CDR3 is CASSFGRRGGYTF. The CDR3 bases are TGTGCCAGCAGTTTCGGGCGGCGAGGTGGCTACACCTTC. This chain connects TRBV12-3 or TRBV12-4 to TRBJ1-2; D is undetermined. The V and J ends lost 3 bases and 7 bases respectively, with 12 bases between them. The CDR3 totals 13 residues.

This chain joins TRBV9 and TRBJ1-1; D remains unclear. The V and J ends lost 4 bases and 1 base respectively, with 11 bases between them. This CDR3 is 14 amino acids long. The germline gives CDR1 SGDLS, CDR2 YYNGEE. The DNA for the CDR3 is TGTGCCAGCAGCCCTTACTGGGGGAACACTGAAGCTTTCTTT. Its protein product is CASSPYWGNTEAFF.

The count of this clonotype is one. The V gene is TRBV5-6, the J gene TRBJ2-4; tentatively, D is TRBD2 (6 bases). Germline V lookup: CDR1 SGHDT, CDR2 YYEEEE. V lost 5 bases to trimming and J lost 3 bases, with 18 bases between them. The CDR3 runs 16 residues. The DNA for the CDR3 is TGTGCCAGCAGTTTGAACCCACTGGGGGGCAAAAACATTCAGTACTTC. Residues: CASSLNPLGGKNIQYF.

J is TRBJ2-1 and V is TRBV6-5; 9 nucleotides agree with TRBD1. The CDR3 is 14 residues long. V lost 4 bases to trimming and J lost 9 bases; unmatched junction nucleotides: 7. Germline-derived CDR1 and CDR2 are MNHEY and SVGAGI. CDR3 bases: TGTGCCAGCAGTTGGGACAGGGAAGAACGTGAGCAGTTCTTC. Protein: CASSWDREEREQFF.

This clonotype appeared a few times. J is TRBJ2-1 and V is TRBV20-1; D possibly matches TRBD1 or TRBD2 (6 bases each). Per the germline V gene, CDR1 is DFQATT and CDR2 is SNEGSKA (reference sequence). The germline V and J ends were trimmed by 3 bases and 0 bases, with 12 bases remaining between them. The CDR3 spans 15 residues. CDR3 loop: CSASSGASSYNEQFF. The CDR3, as DNA: TGCAGTGCTAGTTCGGGGGCTAGCTCCTACAATGAGCAGTTCTTC.

This clonotype came up a few times. The genes are TRBV11-2 and TRBJ2-1; 11 bases line up with TRBD2. The ends lost 5 bases at V and 8 bases at J; junction bases unmatched: 14. CDR1 is SGHAT, CDR2 FQNNGV, per germline. The CDR3 loop spans 17 amino acids. This chain's CDR3 is CASSRRTTSGAQDEQFF. In DNA, the CDR3 is TGTGCCAGCAGCCGCCGTACGACTAGCGGGGCCCAGGATGAGCAGTTCTTC.